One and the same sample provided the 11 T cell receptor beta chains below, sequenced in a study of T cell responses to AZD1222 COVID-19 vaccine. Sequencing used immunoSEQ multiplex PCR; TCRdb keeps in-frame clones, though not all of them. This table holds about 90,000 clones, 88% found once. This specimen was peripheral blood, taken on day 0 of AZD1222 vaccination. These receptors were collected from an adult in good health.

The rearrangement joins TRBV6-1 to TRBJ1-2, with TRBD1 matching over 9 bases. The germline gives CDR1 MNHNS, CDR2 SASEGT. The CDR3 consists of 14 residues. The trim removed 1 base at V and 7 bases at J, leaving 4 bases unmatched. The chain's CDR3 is CASSEDRDRAGYTF. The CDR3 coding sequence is TGTGCCAGCAGTGAAGATAGGGACAGGGCTGGCTACACCTTC.

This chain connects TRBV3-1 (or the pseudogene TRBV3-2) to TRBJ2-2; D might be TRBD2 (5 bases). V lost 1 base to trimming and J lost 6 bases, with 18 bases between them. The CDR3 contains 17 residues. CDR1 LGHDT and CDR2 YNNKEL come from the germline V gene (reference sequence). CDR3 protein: CASSQVAGIRSPGELFF. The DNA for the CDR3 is TGTGCCAGCAGCCAAGTTGCCGGGATTCGAAGCCCCGGGGAGCTGTTTTTT.

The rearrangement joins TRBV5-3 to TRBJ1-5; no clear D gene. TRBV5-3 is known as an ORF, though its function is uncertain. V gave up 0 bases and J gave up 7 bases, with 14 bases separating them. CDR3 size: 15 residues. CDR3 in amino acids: CARSLETATRQPQHF. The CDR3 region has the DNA TGTGCCAGAAGCTTGGAGACGGCGACAAGGCAGCCCCAGCATTTT.

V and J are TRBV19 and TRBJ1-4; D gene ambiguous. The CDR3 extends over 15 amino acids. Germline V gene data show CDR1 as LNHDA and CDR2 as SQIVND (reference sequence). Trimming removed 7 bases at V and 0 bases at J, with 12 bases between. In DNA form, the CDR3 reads TGTGCCAGTACCCCGTTTGGGGCAACTAATGAAAAACTGTTTTTT. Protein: CASTPFGATNEKLFF.

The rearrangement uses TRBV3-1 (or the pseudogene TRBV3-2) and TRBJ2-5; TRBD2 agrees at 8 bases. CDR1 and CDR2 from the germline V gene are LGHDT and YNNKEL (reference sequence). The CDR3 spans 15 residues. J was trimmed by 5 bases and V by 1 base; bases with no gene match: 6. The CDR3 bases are TGTGCCAGCAGCCAAGTCTCCGGCGGGAGGGAGACCCAGTACTTC. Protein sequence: CASSQVSGGRETQYF.

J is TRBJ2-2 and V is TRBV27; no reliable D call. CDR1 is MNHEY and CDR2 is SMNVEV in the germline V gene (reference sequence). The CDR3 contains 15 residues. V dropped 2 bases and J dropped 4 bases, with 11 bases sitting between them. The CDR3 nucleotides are TGTGCCAGCAGTTTAAGTCAGGTGTCCACCGGGGAGCTGTTTTTT. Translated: CASSLSQVSTGELFF.

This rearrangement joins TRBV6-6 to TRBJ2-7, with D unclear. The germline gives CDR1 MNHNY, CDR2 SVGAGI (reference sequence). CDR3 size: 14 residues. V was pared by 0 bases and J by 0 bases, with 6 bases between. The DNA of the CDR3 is TGTGCCAGCAGTTACTCGCCAGACTCCTACGAGCAGTACTTC. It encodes CASSYSPDSYEQYF.

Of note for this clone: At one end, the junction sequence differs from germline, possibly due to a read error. Here the CDR3 DNA reads TGTGCCAGCTCGCGGGACAGTAACTTCTTC. It encodes CASSRDSNFF. The chain employs TRBV18 and TRBJ1-2, with 7 bases lining up with TRBD1. Germline CDR1 reads KGHSH; CDR2 reads LQKENI. The CDR3 consists of 10 residues.

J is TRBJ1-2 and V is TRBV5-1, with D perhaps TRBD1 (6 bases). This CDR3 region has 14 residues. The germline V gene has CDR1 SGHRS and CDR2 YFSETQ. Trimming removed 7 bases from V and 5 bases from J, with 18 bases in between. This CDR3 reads CASRTGGAEYGYTF. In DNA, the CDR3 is TGCGCCAGCCGAACCGGGGGGGCAGAGTATGGCTACACCTTC.

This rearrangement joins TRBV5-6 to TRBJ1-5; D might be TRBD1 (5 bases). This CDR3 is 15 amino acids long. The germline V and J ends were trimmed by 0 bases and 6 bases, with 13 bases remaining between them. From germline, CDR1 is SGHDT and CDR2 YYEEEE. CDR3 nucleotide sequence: TGTGCCAGCAGCTTGGCCTTAGGGGATGGTCAGCCCCAGCATTTT. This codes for CASSLALGDGQPQHF.

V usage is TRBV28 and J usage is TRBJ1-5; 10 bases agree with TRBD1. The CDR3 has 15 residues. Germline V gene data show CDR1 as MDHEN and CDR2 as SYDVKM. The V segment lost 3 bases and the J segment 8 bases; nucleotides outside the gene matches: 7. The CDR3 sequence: CASSLPTGGMEPQHF. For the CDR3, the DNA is TGTGCCAGCAGTTTGCCGACAGGGGGCATGGAGCCCCAGCATTTT.